The entry below describes one TCR beta chain. Its antigen is not known. This record comes from a study of cytomegalovirus exposure and HLA in healthy donors. The overall study: Out of about 190 million T cells, an earlier analysis found some 110 million unique TCR beta sequences in total. General study results and limits: Many donors carried some public TCRs, although rarity characterized most TCR sequences.

PCR was performed using 60 Vbeta and 13 Jbeta primers. Generated by immunoSEQ multiplex PCR, the TCRdb table keeps only in-frame clones and is missing some. The sample carries roughly 140,000 clones, 64% recorded once. Trimming cost V 5 bases and J 1 base, with 8 bases left between them. The CDR3 spans 13 residues. Germline CDR1 and CDR2: KGHSH and LQKENI. This sequence joins TRBV18 and TRBJ1-1, with D possibly being TRBD1 (5 bases). This sequence originates from a woman aged 25 to 45 in good health and CMV-seropositive. Sequenced: PBMCs. The CDR3 loop is CASSETENTEAFF. CDR3 nucleotide sequence: TGTGCCAGCTCAGAGACAGAGAACACTGAAGCTTTCTTT.